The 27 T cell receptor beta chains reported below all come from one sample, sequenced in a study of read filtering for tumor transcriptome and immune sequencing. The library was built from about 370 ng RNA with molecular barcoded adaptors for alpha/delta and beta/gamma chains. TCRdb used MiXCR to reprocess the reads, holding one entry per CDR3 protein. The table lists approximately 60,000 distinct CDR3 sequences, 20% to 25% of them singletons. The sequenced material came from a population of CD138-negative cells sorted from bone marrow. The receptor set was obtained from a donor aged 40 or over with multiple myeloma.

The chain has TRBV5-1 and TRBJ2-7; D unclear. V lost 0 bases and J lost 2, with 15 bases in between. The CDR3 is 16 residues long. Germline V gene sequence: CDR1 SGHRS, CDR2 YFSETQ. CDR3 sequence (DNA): TGCGCCAGCAGCTTGGGAACACATGGTACGCCCTACGAGCAGTACTTC. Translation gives CASSLGTHGTPYEQYF.

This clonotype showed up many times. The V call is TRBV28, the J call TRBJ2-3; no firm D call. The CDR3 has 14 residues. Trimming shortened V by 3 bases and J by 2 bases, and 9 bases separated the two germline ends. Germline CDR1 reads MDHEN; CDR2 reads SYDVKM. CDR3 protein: CASSFAAHTDTQYF. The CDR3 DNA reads TGTGCCAGCAGTTTTGCAGCGCACACAGATACGCAGTATTTT.

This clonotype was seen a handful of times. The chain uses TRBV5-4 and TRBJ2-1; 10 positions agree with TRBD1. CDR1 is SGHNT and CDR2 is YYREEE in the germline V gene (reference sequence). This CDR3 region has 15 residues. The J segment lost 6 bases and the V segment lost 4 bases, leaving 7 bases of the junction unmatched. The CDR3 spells CASSGRDRGSNEQFF. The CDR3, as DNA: TGTGCCAGCAGCGGCCGGGACAGGGGAAGCAATGAGCAGTTCTTC.

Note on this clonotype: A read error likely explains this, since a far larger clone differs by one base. In DNA form, the CDR3 reads TGTGCCAGCAGCTTAGTCGGCGTTGAGCAGTTCTTC. Translating gives CASSLVGVEQFF. The V and J genes are TRBV11-2 and TRBJ2-1; D gene uncertain. The germline V gene encodes CDR1 SGHAT and CDR2 FQNNGV. Trimming took 1 base from V and 9 from J, leaving 7 bases between them. CDR3 size: 12 residues.

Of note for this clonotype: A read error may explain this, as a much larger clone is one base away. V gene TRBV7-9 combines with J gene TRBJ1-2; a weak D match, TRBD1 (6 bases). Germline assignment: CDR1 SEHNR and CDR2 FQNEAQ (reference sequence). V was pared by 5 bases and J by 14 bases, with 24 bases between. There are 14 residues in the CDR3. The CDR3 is CASSTRTTGALFTF. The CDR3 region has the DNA TGTGCCAGCAGCACCCGAACGACAGGCGCTCTTTTTACCTTC.

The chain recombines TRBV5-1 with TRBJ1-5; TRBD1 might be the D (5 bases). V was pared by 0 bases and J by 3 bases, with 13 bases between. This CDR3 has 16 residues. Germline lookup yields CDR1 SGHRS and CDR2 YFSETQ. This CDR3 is CASSLVPGHPNQPQHF. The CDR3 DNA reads TGCGCCAGCAGCTTGGTTCCGGGGCATCCCAATCAGCCCCAGCATTTT.

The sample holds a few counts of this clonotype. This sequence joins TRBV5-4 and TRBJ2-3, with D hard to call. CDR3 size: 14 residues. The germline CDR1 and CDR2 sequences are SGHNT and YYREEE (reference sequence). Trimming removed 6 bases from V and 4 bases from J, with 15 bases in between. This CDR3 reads CASTRTVSSDTQYF. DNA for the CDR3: TGTGCCAGCACCCGTACAGTAAGCTCAGATACGCAGTATTTT.

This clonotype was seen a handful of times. CDR3 nucleotides: TGTGCCAGCAGTTTATCTAGCGGGAGGGCCTACGAGCAGTACTTC. Protein product: CASSLSSGRAYEQYF. The J gene is TRBJ2-7, the V gene TRBV28, with 12 bases matching TRBD2. V lost 1 base and J lost 2; bases outside the gene matches: 0. This CDR3 spans 15 amino acids. CDR1 and CDR2 (germline): MDHEN, SYDVKM.

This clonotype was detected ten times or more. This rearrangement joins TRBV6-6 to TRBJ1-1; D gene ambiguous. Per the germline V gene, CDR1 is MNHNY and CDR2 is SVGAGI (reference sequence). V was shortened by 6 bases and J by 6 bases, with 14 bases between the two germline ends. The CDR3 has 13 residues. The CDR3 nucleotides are TGTGCCAGCAGGACCCACGAGTTCTCTGAAGCTTTCTTT. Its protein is CASRTHEFSEAFF.

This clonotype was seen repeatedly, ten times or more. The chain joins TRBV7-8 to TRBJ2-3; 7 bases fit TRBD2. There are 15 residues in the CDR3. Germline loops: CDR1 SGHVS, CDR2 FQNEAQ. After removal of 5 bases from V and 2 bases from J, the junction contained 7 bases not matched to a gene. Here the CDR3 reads CASSPPGDYTDTQYF. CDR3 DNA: TGTGCCAGCAGCCCCCCTGGGGACTACACAGATACGCAGTATTTT.

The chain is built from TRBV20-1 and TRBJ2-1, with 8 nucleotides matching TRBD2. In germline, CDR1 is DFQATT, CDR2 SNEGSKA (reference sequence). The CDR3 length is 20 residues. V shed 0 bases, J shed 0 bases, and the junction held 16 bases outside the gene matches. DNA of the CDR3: TGCAGTGCTAGAGATCCCCCCAGTCCCGGGAGGGCTTTCTCCTACAATGAGCAGTTCTTC. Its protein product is CSARDPPSPGRAFSYNEQFF.

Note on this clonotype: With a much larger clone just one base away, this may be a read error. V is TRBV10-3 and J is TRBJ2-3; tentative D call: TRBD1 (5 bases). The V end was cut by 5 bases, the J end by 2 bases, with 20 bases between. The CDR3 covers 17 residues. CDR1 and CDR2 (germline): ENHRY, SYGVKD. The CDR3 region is CAISTLLQGFDTDTQYF. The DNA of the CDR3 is TGTGCCATCAGTACTTTGCTTCAGGGCTTTGACACAGATACGCAGTATTTT.

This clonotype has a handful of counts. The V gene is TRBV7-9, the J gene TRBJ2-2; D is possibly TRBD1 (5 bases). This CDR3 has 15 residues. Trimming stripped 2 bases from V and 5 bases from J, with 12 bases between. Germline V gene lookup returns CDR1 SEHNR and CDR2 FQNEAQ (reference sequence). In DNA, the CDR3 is TGTGCCAGCAGCTTATCCAGGGTGGCGACCGGGGAGCTGTTTTTT. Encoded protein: CASSLSRVATGELFF.

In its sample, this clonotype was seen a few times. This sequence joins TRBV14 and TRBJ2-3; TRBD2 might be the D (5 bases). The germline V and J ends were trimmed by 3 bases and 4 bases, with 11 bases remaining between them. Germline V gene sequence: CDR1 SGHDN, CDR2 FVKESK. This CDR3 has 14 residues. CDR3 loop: CASSHEKGADTQYF. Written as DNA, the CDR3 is TGTGCCAGCAGCCATGAGAAGGGAGCAGATACGCAGTATTTT.

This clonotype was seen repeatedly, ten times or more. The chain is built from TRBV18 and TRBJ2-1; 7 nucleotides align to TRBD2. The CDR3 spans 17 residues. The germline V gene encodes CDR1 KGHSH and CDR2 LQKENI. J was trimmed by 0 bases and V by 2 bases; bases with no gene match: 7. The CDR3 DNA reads TGTGCCAGCTCACCAATTGCTAGCGGAATCTCCTACAATGAGCAGTTCTTC. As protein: CASSPIASGISYNEQFF.

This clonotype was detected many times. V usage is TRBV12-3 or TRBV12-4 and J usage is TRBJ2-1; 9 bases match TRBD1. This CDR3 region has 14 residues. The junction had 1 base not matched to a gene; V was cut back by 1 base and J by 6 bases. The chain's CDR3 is CASSLGDRVNEQFF. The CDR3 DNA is TGTGCCAGCAGTTTAGGGGACAGGGTCAATGAGCAGTTCTTC.

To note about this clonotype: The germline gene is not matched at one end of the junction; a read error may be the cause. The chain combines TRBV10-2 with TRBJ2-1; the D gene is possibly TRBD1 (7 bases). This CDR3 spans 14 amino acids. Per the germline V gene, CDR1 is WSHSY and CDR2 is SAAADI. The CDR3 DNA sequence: TGCGCCAGCAGTGAGCAGGGGGGAGGCAATGAGCAGTCCTTC. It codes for CASSEQGGGNEQSF.

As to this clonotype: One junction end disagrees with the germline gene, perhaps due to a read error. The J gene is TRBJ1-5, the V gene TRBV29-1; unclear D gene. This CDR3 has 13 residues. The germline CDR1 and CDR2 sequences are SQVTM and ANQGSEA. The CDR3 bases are TGCAGCGTCGAAGAGAGGCTCAATCAGCCCCAGCATTTT. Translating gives CSVEERLNQPQHF.

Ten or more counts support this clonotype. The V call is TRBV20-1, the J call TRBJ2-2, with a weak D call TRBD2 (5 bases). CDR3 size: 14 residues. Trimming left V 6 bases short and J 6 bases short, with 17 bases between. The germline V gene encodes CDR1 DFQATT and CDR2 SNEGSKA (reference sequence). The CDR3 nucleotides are TGCAGTGCCCGTAGGACTTCCATCGCCGGGGAGCTGTTTTTT. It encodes CSARRTSIAGELFF.

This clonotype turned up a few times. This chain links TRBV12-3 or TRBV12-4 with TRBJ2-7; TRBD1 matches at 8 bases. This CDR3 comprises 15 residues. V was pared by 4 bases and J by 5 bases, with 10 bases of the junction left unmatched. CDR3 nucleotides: TGTGCCAGCAGTTACCCCGGGACAGGCAGCGACGAGCAGTACTTC. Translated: CASSYPGTGSDEQYF.

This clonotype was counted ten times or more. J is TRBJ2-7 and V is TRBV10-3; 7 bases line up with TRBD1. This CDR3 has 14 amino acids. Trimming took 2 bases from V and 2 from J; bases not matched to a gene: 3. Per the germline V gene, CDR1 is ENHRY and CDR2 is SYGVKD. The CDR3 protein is CAISETGTAYEQYF. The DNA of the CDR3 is TGTGCCATCAGTGAGACTGGGACAGCCTACGAGCAGTACTTC.

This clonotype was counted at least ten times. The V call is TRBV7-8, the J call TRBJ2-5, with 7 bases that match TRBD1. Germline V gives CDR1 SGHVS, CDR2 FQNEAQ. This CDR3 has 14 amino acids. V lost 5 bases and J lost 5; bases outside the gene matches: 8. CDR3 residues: CASSGGQLGETQYF. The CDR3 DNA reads TGTGCCAGCAGCGGGGGACAGCTCGGGGAGACCCAGTACTTC.

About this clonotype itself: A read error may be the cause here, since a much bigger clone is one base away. CDR3 region: CASSPTPGQGNPPLHF. In DNA form, the CDR3 reads TGTGCCAGCAGCCCCACCCCGGGACAGGGGAATCCACCCCTCCACTTT. The genes are TRBV12-3 or TRBV12-4 and TRBJ1-6, with 10 bases fitting TRBD1. Trimming cost V 6 bases and J 11 bases; bases outside gene matches: 13. CDR3 length: 16 amino acids.

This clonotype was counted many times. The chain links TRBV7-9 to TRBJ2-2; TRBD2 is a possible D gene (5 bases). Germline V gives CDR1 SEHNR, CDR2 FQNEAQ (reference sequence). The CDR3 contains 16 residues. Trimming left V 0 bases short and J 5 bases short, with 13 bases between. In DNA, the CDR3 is TGTGCCAGCAGCTTAGCGGGCGCGGGTACGACCGGGGAGCTGTTTTTT. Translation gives CASSLAGAGTTGELFF. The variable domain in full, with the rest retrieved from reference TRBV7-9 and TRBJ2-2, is DTGVSQNPRHKITKRGQNVTFRCDPISEHNRLYWYRQTLGQGPEFLTYFQNEAQLEKSRLLSDRFSAERPKGSFSTLEIQRTEQGDSAMYLCASSLAGAGTTGELFFGEGSRLTVL.

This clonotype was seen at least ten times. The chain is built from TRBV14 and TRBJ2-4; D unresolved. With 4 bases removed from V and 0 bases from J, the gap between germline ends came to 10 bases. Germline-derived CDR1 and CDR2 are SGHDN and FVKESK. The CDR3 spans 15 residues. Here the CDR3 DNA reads TGTGCCAGCAGCCCAATACCAGTAGCCAAAAACATTCAGTACTTC. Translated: CASSPIPVAKNIQYF.

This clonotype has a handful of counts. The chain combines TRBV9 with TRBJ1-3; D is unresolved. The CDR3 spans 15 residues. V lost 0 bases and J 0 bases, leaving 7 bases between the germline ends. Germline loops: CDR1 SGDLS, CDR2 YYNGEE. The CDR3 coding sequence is TGTGCCAGCAGCGTAGTAGGGAGCTCTGGAAACACCATATATTTT. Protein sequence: CASSVVGSSGNTIYF.

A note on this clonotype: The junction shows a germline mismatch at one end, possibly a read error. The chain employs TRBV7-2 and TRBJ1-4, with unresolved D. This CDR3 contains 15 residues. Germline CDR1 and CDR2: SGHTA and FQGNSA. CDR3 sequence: CASSLDSGENGKLFF. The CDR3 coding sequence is TGTGCAAGCAGCTTAGATTCAGGAGAAAATGGAAAACTGTTTTTT.